Listed below are T cell receptor beta chains from one sample, sequenced in a study of early T cells in non-severe SARS-CoV-2 infection. TCRdb re-derived calls from the 5' RACE reads in MiXCR, one entry per CDR3 protein. Of roughly 75,000 distinct CDR3 sequences in the sample, about a sixth were seen once. Sequencing was done on a sample of whole blood. These receptors came from an adult who was a healthcare worker with PCR-confirmed SARS-CoV-2 infection or an uninfected control (not recorded which). The CDR3 runs from the conserved cysteine through the conserved F or W. Fields, in order: CDR3 length, D gene, J gene, clone size, V gene, CDR3 protein, CDR3 DNA. A D gene is named only where the DNA matches it firmly. Clone size is given for some rows only: seen once, a few or many times, or a class if the clone is expanded.

16,TRBD2,TRBJ2-7,few,TRBV6-6,CASSYVAGWGTGEQYF,TGTGCCAGCAGTTACGTAGCGGGGTGGGGGACGGGAGAGCAGTACTTC
16,NA,TRBJ2-4,few,TRBV3-1,CASSQGPGSAKNIQYF,TGTGCCAGCAGCCAGGGACCGGGGTCGGCCAAAAACATTCAGTACTTC
11,NA,TRBJ2-3,NA,TRBV11-2,CASSAVGTQYF,TGTGCCAGCAGCGCAGTAGGTACGCAGTATTTT
13,NA,TRBJ2-5,NA,TRBV9,CASSVDRKETQYF,TGTGCCAGCAGCGTAGACAGGAAAGAGACCCAGTACTTC
14,NA,TRBJ2-2,few,TRBV29-1,CSVGGPHSTGELFF,TGCAGCGTTGGGGGACCACACTCCACCGGGGAGCTGTTTTTT
16,NA,TRBJ2-3,few,TRBV15,CATSRGGSKSEDTQYF,TGTGCCACCAGCAGAGGTGGGTCGAAGAGTGAAGATACGCAGTATTTT
15,NA,TRBJ1-6,few,TRBV7-2,CASSFWGPGNSPLHF,TGTGCCAGCAGCTTTTGGGGCCCAGGGAATTCACCCCTCCACTTT
14,TRBD1,TRBJ1-2,NA,TRBV7-2,CASSLGWTGRGYTF,TGTGCCAGCAGCTTAGGGTGGACAGGGCGAGGCTACACCTTC
15,NA,TRBJ2-1,NA,TRBV27,CASGDFRGPYNEQFF,TGTGCCAGCGGAGACTTTAGAGGGCCCTACAATGAGCAGTTCTTC
13,NA,TRBJ1-2,NA,TRBV30,CASTAVSNYGYTF,TGTGCCTCAACGGCGGTTTCTAACTATGGCTACACCTTC
13,NA,TRBJ2-3,NA,TRBV9,CASSFRQTDTQYF,TGTGCCAGCAGCTTCCGTCAGACAGATACGCAGTATTTT
20,NA,TRBJ2-4,NA,TRBV12-3/TRBV12-4,CASSLIVTARLNLAKNIQYF,TGTGCCAGCAGTTTAATCGTGACAGCGCGACTCAACCTAGCCAAAAACATTCAGTACTTC
17,NA,TRBJ2-3,NA,TRBV11-2,CASSVPPTPTRTSPQYF,TGTGCCAGCAGCGTCCCCCCCACCCCGACACGAACGTCCCCGCAGTATTTT
15,TRBD1,TRBJ2-7,NA,TRBV28,CASSLGDRVTYEQYF,TGTGCCAGCAGTTTAGGAGACAGGGTTACCTACGAGCAGTACTTC
13,TRBD1,TRBJ1-5,NA,TRBV6-5,CASSGDRTQPQHF,TGTGCCAGCAGTGGGGACAGGACCCAGCCCCAGCATTTT
16,TRBD1,TRBJ2-5,few,TRBV27,CASREHRDREMETQYF,TGTGCCAGCAGGGAACACCGGGACAGGGAAATGGAGACCCAGTACTTC
19,TRBD2,TRBJ2-1,few,TRBV3-1,CASSQDRLAGGPSDNEQFF,TGTGCCAGCAGCCAAGATAGACTAGCGGGAGGGCCTTCCGACAATGAGCAGTTCTTC
13,NA,TRBJ1-1,NA,TRBV7-2,CASSLGGAKTAFF,TGTGCCAGCAGCTTAGGGGGGGCAAAAACTGCTTTCTTT
19,NA,TRBJ2-1,few,TRBV7-9,CASSSMPQGLKSSYNEQFF,TGTGCCAGCAGCTCAATGCCTCAGGGCCTAAAGAGCTCCTACAATGAGCAGTTCTTC
13,NA,TRBJ2-2,NA,TRBV7-9,CASSPGDSGELFF,TGTGCCAGCAGCCCGGGGGATTCCGGGGAGCTGTTTTTT
19,TRBD1,TRBJ2-7,NA,TRBV5-1,CASSSPPNPQGAKSYEQYF,TGCGCCAGCAGCTCACCGCCTAACCCTCAGGGGGCTAAATCCTACGAGCAGTACTTC
17,TRBD1,TRBJ2-5,NA,TRBV20-1,CSARGLTGARIEETQYF,TGCAGTGCTAGAGGGCTTACAGGGGCTCGTATCGAGGAGACCCAGTACTTC
15,NA,TRBJ2-1,few,TRBV5-1,CASSWEASSYNEQFF,TGCGCCAGCAGCTGGGAGGCGTCCTCCTACAATGAGCAGTTCTTC
14,TRBD1,TRBJ2-2,NA,TRBV27,CASWDRGNTGELFF,TGTGCCAGCTGGGACAGGGGGAACACCGGGGAGCTGTTTTTT
14,NA,TRBJ1-2,NA,TRBV29-1,CSVEDLLSSRGYTF,TGCAGCGTTGAAGATCTCCTGAGCTCGCGAGGCTACACCTTC
16,TRBD2,TRBJ2-3,many,TRBV7-9,CASSHRLAGGEDTQYF,TGTGCCAGCAGCCACCGACTAGCGGGGGGAGAAGATACGCAGTATTTT
14,TRBD2,TRBJ2-7,NA,TRBV20-1,CSAPLAGGVYEKYF,TGCAGTGCGCCACTAGCGGGGGGCGTGTACGAGAAGTACTTC
17,NA,TRBJ2-1,NA,TRBV3-1,CASSPRGFPSSYNEQFF,TGTGCCAGCAGCCCGAGGGGCTTCCCGAGCTCCTACAATGAGCAGTTCTTC
15,NA,TRBJ1-5,many,TRBV10-2,CASSGQTGYNQPQHF,TGCGCCAGCAGTGGCCAGACAGGCTACAATCAGCCCCAGCATTTT
13,NA,TRBJ2-4,few,TRBV12-3/TRBV12-4,CASSWETSNIQYF,TGTGCCAGCAGTTGGGAGACTAGTAACATTCAGTACTTC
14,TRBD2,TRBJ2-7,few,TRBV7-6,CASSRGGVDYEQYF,TGTGCCAGCAGCCGCGGGGGGGTCGACTACGAGCAGTACTTC
13,NA,TRBJ2-7,NA,TRBV7-9,CASSFPGTYEQYF,TGTGCCAGCAGCTTCCCCGGGACCTACGAGCAGTACTTC
17,NA,TRBJ2-1,few,TRBV19,CASSSPFVGAVRGEQFF,TGTGCCAGTAGTAGCCCTTTCGTGGGAGCGGTTCGTGGTGAGCAGTTCTTC
13,NA,TRBJ1-1,NA,TRBV3-1,CASSPTGNTEAFF,TGTGCCAGCAGCCCCACGGGTAACACTGAAGCTTTCTTT
14,NA,TRBJ2-3,NA,TRBV7-6,CASSSIPPGDTQYF,TGTGCCAGCAGCTCCATCCCGCCCGGGGATACGCAGTATTTT
11,NA,TRBJ2-3,NA,TRBV29-1,CSAHFTDTQYF,TGCAGCGCCCATTTCACAGATACGCAGTATTTT
14,NA,TRBJ1-5,NA,TRBV5-4,CASSLGGREEPQHF,TGTGCCAGCAGCTTGGGAGGCAGGGAAGAGCCCCAGCATTTT
17,NA,TRBJ1-1,few,TRBV3-1,CASSLRGGTYRYTEAFF,TGTGCCAGCAGCCTCAGAGGGGGAACCTACCGATACACTGAAGCTTTCTTT
15,NA,TRBJ2-7,few,TRBV7-8,CASSPRPTEPYEQYF,TGTGCCAGCAGCCCGAGACCGACGGAACCCTACGAGCAGTACTTC
13,NA,TRBJ2-4,NA,TRBV7-9,CASSHGTVQLQDF,TGTGCCAGCAGCCATGGGACGGTTCAACTTCAAGACTTC
13,NA,TRBJ1-1,NA,TRBV18,CACSPREGTEAFF,TGTGCCTGCTCACCAAGGGAGGGCACTGAAGCTTTCTTT
14,NA,TRBJ2-5,once,TRBV7-3,CASSLGNVGETQYF,TGTGCCAGCAGCTTAGGGAACGTCGGAGAGACCCAGTACTTC
15,NA,TRBJ1-5,few,TRBV19,CASIQGIRSNQPQHF,TGTGCCAGCATACAGGGCATCCGGAGCAATCAGCCCCAGCATTTT
14,NA,TRBJ2-2,NA,TRBV4-1,CASSQRTGTGELFF,TGCGCCAGCAGCCAAAGGACCGGTACCGGGGAGCTGTTTTTT
15,NA,TRBJ1-5,NA,TRBV19,CASTTRVDSNQPQHF,TGTGCCAGTACCACCCGCGTCGACAGCAATCAGCCCCAGCATTTT
15,TRBD1,TRBJ2-7,few,TRBV18,CASSPTGQAFYEQYF,TGTGCCAGCTCTCCCACTGGACAGGCGTTTTACGAGCAGTACTTC